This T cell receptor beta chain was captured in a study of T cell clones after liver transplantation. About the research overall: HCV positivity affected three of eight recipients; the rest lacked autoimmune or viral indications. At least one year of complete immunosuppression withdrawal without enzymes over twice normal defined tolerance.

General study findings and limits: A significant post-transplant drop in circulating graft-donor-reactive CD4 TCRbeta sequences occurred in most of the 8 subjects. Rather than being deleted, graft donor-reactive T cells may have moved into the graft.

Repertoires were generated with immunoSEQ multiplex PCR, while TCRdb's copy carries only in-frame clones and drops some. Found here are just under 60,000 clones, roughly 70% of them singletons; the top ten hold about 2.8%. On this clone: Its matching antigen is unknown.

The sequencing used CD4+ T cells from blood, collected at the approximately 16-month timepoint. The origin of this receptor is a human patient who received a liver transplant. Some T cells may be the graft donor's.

CDR3 residues: CATSRDAGLTEKLFF. DNA of the CDR3: TGTGCCACCAGCAGAGATGCTGGGTTAACTGAAAAACTGTTTTTT. This sequence joins TRBV15 and TRBJ1-4; D uncertain. Germline CDR1 and CDR2: LNHNV and YYDKDF (reference sequence). Trimming removed 0 bases at V and 7 bases at J, with 12 bases between. The CDR3 totals 15 residues.